Sequencing of this TCR beta chain was carried out in a study of blood T cells in healthy people across ages. Germline loops: CDR1 MNHEY, CDR2 SVGEGT. The CDR3 is 11 residues long. Primers used in a second PCR of roughly 6 to 12 cycles were a sample-barcoded 5' primer and a J-beta primer mix. TCRdb re-called the 5' RACE reads through MiXCR, storing one row per CDR3 protein. This table holds roughly 1.7 million distinct CDR3 sequences, about 32% found once. On this clonotype: The junction differs from germline at one of its ends, possibly a read error.

The clonotype was recovered from a woman in her twenties or thirties in good health. J is TRBJ2-1 and V is TRBV6-2 or TRBV6-3; TRBD1 matches 9 bases. Sequenced material: blood. CDR3 amino acids: CASSRDREVIF. For the CDR3, the DNA is TGTGCCAGCAGCCGGGACAGGGAGGTGATCTTC.